The 18 T cell receptor beta chains below all came from one sample that was sequenced in a study of blood T cell repertoires in COVID-19. Libraries were prepared by immunoSEQ multiplex PCR; TCRdb keeps only in-frame clonotypes and omits some of them. The sample gives about 410,000 clones, roughly 88% of which show up once; around 1.4% is in the top ten. The specimen was peripheral blood. These receptor sequences come from a woman in her 30s with active or convalescent COVID-19.

The chain is built from TRBV14 and TRBJ1-2, with D perhaps TRBD1 (5 bases). CDR3 length: 15 amino acids. CDR1 is SGHDN, CDR2 FVKESK, per germline. Trimming took off 1 base at V and 8 bases at J, with 17 bases between the two ends. The chain's CDR3 is CASSQAPGLSNGYTF. As DNA, the CDR3 is TGTGCCAGCAGCCAAGCACCGGGACTCTCAAACGGCTACACCTTC.

The V call is TRBV6-5, the J call TRBJ2-3; D perhaps matches TRBD2 (7 bases). Germline V gene sequence: CDR1 MNHEY, CDR2 SVGAGI. This CDR3 has 16 residues. With 4 bases removed from V and 1 base from J, the gap between germline ends came to 15 bases. The CDR3 sequence: CASSWGGGGGTDTQYF. The DNA of the CDR3 is TGTGCCAGCAGTTGGGGGGGCGGAGGCGGCACAGATACGCAGTATTTT.

The V call is TRBV11-3, the J call TRBJ1-3, with D possibly being TRBD1 (6 bases). Germline-derived CDR1 and CDR2 are SGHNT and YENEEA. V was cut by 1 base and J by 8 bases, with 9 bases left in between. This CDR3 is 13 amino acids long. The CDR3 DNA follows: TGTGCCAGCAGCTTAGCCGCAGGGGACACCATATATTTT. Protein sequence: CASSLAAGDTIYF.

This chain uses TRBV2 with TRBJ2-7; possibly TRBD1 for D (6 bases). Germline V gene data show CDR1 as SNHLY and CDR2 as FYNNEI. The V gene lost 6 bases and the J gene lost 3 bases, with 9 bases spanning the gap. The CDR3 is 12 amino acids. The CDR3, as DNA: TGTGCCAGCAGGGTGGACAGCTACGAGCAGTACTTC. As protein: CASRVDSYEQYF.

The table lists this clone with a count of one. This chain uses TRBV10-1 with TRBJ2-3; TRBD2 agrees at 7 bases. Germline V gene lookup returns CDR1 WNHNN and CDR2 SYGVQD (reference sequence). The CDR3 has 15 residues. V trimming: 1 base; J trimming: 1 base; junction bases outside the gene matches: 2. The CDR3 nucleotides are TGCGCCAGCAGTGAGTTCCTAGCGGGCACAGATACGCAGTATTTT. This codes for CASSEFLAGTDTQYF.

The rearrangement links TRBV5-1 to TRBJ2-3; TRBD2 agrees at 8 bases. CDR1 SGHRS and CDR2 YFSETQ come from the germline V gene. The J segment lost 9 bases and the V segment lost 4 bases, leaving 13 bases of the junction unmatched. This CDR3 has 15 amino acids. The CDR3 nucleotides are TGCGCCAGCAGCGCGGGGACTAGTAGTACGAGGACGCAGTATTTT. Its translation: CASSAGTSSTRTQYF.

This sequence joins TRBV7-9 and TRBJ1-2; D not certain. The germline V gene has CDR1 SEHNR and CDR2 FQNEAQ (reference sequence). V dropped 8 bases and J dropped 1 base, with 14 bases sitting between them. This CDR3 has 14 residues. DNA of the CDR3: TGTGCCAGCTCAGGTCAAGACGATAACTATGGCTACACCTTC. Its protein product is CASSGQDDNYGYTF.

The chain links TRBV3-1 (or the pseudogene TRBV3-2) to TRBJ1-1; TRBD1 is a possible D gene (6 bases). CDR3 length equals 12 residues. In germline, CDR1 is LGHDT, CDR2 YNNKEL (reference sequence). V was cut by 4 bases and J by 11 bases, with 14 bases left in between. CDR3 DNA sequence: TGTGCCAGCAGCCCGTGGGCAGGGGAGGCTTTCTTT. Translating gives CASSPWAGEAFF.

The chain uses TRBV27 and TRBJ2-2, with 8 bases matching TRBD1. The ends lost 7 bases at V and 6 bases at J; junction bases unmatched: 10. The CDR3 has 15 residues. CDR1 and CDR2 (germline): MNHEY, SMNVEV (reference sequence). The CDR3 is CASKRQGQVAGELFF. Here the CDR3 DNA reads TGTGCCAGCAAAAGACAGGGGCAGGTCGCCGGGGAGCTGTTTTTT.

This clone was counted only a few times. The V gene is TRBV2, the J gene TRBJ2-7; possibly TRBD2 for D (6 bases). CDR3 length: 12 residues. V lost 10 bases and J lost 0, with 10 bases in between. In germline, CDR1 is SNHLY, CDR2 FYNNEI. The CDR3: CATKTSSYEQYF. The CDR3 DNA reads TGTGCCACCAAGACTAGCTCCTACGAGCAGTACTTC.

This clone was picked up one time. This chain uses TRBV6-1 with TRBJ2-5; 7 bases are shared with TRBD1. This CDR3 comprises 15 residues. V dropped 3 bases and J dropped 4; count of bases not matched to a gene: 8. Per the germline V gene, CDR1 is MNHNS and CDR2 is SASEGT. DNA for the CDR3: TGTGCCAGCAGTGATGCAGGGGGTCTTCGAGAGACCCAGTACTTC. This encodes CASSDAGGLRETQYF.

This chain connects TRBV11-2 to TRBJ1-3; unclear D gene. Per germline, CDR1 SGHAT and CDR2 FQNNGV. This CDR3 comprises 15 residues. Trimming removed 4 bases from V and 0 bases from J, with 10 bases in between. The CDR3 bases are TGTGCCAGCAGCTCAATACAGATCTCTGGAAACACCATATATTTT. Its translation: CASSSIQISGNTIYF.

The chain uses TRBV19 and TRBJ1-1; D not certain. The V gene's germline CDR1 is LNHDA and CDR2 SQIVND (reference sequence). Trimming pared 2 bases from V and 4 bases from J, leaving 17 bases between. The CDR3 spans 16 residues. The DNA of the CDR3 is TGTGCCAGTAGTATATTACTCCGCTGGTCCCCCACTGAAGCTTTCTTT. Translation: CASSILLRWSPTEAFF.

The chain has TRBV5-4 and TRBJ2-3; 9 nucleotides line up with TRBD2. CDR3 length: 15 residues. Trimming at V came to 4 bases and at J to 4 bases, leaving 7 bases not matched to a gene. Germline V gene lookup returns CDR1 SGHNT and CDR2 YYREEE (reference sequence). Written as DNA, the CDR3 is TGTGCCAGCAGCCCGCCTGCGGGGGGGCCAGATACGCAGTATTTT. It codes for CASSPPAGGPDTQYF.

The V gene is TRBV4-2, the J gene TRBJ1-4, with 7 bases aligning to TRBD1. The germline CDR1 and CDR2 sequences are LGHNA and YNFKEQ. V was clipped by 3 bases and J by 0 bases; unmatched bases: 7. The CDR3 extends over 17 amino acids. The CDR3 DNA is TGTGCCAGCAGCCAGAGGGACAGTACTGCAACTAATGAAAAACTGTTTTTT. Translating gives CASSQRDSTATNEKLFF.

V gene TRBV10-3 combines with J gene TRBJ1-3, with a possible D match to TRBD1 (6 bases). CDR3 length: 15 residues. Trimming stripped 6 bases from V and 2 bases from J, with 14 bases between. CDR1 ENHRY and CDR2 SYGVKD come from the germline V gene. CDR3 DNA: TGTGCCATCAGCCCCGGGGGGCAGGCTGGAAACACCATATATTTT. This gives the protein CAISPGGQAGNTIYF.

The chain couples TRBV30 to TRBJ1-1; D may be TRBD1 (6 bases). The CDR3 runs to 13 residues. V was pared by 0 bases and J by 4 bases, with 9 bases between. Germline V gene data show CDR1 as GTSNPN and CDR2 as SVGIG (reference sequence). CDR3 protein: CAWSVYRVTEAFF. In DNA, the CDR3 is TGTGCCTGGAGTGTATACAGGGTCACTGAAGCTTTCTTT.

The chain carries TRBV10-3 and TRBJ2-2; a weak D match, TRBD2 (6 bases). The CDR3 is made up of 14 amino acids. Looked up from germline, CDR1 is ENHRY and CDR2 is SYGVKD. Trimming stripped 4 bases from V and 1 base from J, with 7 bases between. DNA of the CDR3: TGTGCCATCAGTGCGGGGGAGAACACCGGGGAGCTGTTTTTT. It is translated as CAISAGENTGELFF.